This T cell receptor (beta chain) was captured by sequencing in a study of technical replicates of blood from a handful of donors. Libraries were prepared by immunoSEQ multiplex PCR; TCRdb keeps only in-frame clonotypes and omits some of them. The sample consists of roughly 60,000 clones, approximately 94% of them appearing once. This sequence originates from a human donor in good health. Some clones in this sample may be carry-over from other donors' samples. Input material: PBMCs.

The CDR3 loop is CASSLVRGTETQYF. The CDR3 region has the DNA TGTGCCAGCAGCTTGGTCAGGGGAACAGAGACCCAGTACTTC. The chain is built from TRBV5-6 and TRBJ2-5; D is perhaps TRBD1 (6 bases). Trimming shortened V by 0 bases and J by 4 bases, and 10 bases separated the two germline ends. Germline CDR1 SGHDT, CDR2 YYEEEE. The CDR3 contains 14 residues.